This T cell receptor (beta chain) comes out of a study of cytomegalovirus exposure and HLA in healthy donors. Whole-study findings and limits: The likely explanation for a cluster of highly shared sequence variants was sequencing artifact. Analysis was performed later, and it showed HLA-associated TCR beta chains to be more clonally expanded than equally common others. Most TCR sequences were rare, but some public TCRs occurred in many donors.

With 3 bases removed from V and 3 bases from J, the gap between germline ends came to 15 bases. Germline assignment: CDR1 LGHNA and CDR2 YSLEER. CDR3 length equals 15 residues. For this clone: Its specificity is unknown.

The PCR was carried out with 60 Vbeta primers and 13 Jbeta primers. Assay: immunoSEQ multiplex PCR; the TCRdb copy retains only in-frame clones and omits some. The sample holds fewer than 250,000 clones; approximately 80% are singletons and the top ten take 10%. The TCR comes from a woman aged 45-59 years in good health and CMV-seropositive. Material for sequencing was PBMCs. This chain joins TRBV4-3 and TRBJ2-7; a possible D gene is TRBD1 (6 bases). The CDR3 sequence is CASSQRYGGGYEQYF. The CDR3 nucleotides read TGCGCCAGCAGCCAGCGATATGGGGGCGGCTACGAGCAGTACTTC.